The 8 T cell receptor beta chains listed next were all sequenced from one sample in a study of cytomegalovirus exposure and HLA in healthy donors. Method: immunoSEQ multiplex PCR; TCRdb's copy keeps in-frame clones and lacks some. The sample comprises 190,000 or so clones, 84% of which are singletons, and 2.5% to 3.5% rests with the top ten. The specimen was PBMCs. The receptors come from a woman aged 18-30 years in good health and CMV-seropositive.

The CDR3 DNA reads TGCGCCAGCAGCCGAGGGACCGGGGAGCTGTTTTTT. Amino acids: CASSRGTGELFF. The chain joins TRBV4-3 to TRBJ2-2, with D tentatively TRBD2 (5 bases). This CDR3 has 12 amino acids. The germline gives CDR1 LGHNA, CDR2 YSLEER. The V end was cut by 4 bases, the J end by 5 bases, with 5 bases between.

The V call is TRBV11-3, the J call TRBJ2-2, with TRBD1 as a possible D gene (5 bases). The CDR3 spans 14 residues. Trimming shortened V by 2 bases and J by 2 bases, and 6 bases separated the two germline ends. Germline V lookup: CDR1 SGHNT, CDR2 YENEEA. The CDR3 DNA follows: TGTGCCAGCAGCTTAACAGGAAACACCGGGGAGCTGTTTTTT. This codes for CASSLTGNTGELFF.

The rearrangement joins TRBV5-5 to TRBJ2-5; 7 positions agree with TRBD1. CDR1 and CDR2 (germline): SGHKS, YYEKEE (reference sequence). Trimming took 4 bases from V and 1 from J; bases not matched to a gene: 4. There are 14 residues in the CDR3. The chain's CDR3 is CASSLGTAQETQYF. The CDR3 nucleotides read TGTGCCAGCAGCCTCGGGACAGCCCAAGAGACCCAGTACTTC.

This clone is a singleton in its sample. The chain employs TRBV5-1 and TRBJ1-2, with 10 bases fitting TRBD1. The CDR3 consists of 14 residues. The V gene's germline CDR1 is SGHRS and CDR2 YFSETQ. The ends lost 3 bases at V and 6 bases at J; junction bases unmatched: 5. The CDR3 nucleotides are TGCGCCAGCAGCTGGGGGGACAGGGGTAATGGCTACACCTTC. It codes for CASSWGDRGNGYTF.

The rearrangement joins TRBV6-1 to TRBJ1-1; D possibly corresponds to TRBD1 (5 bases). With 6 bases removed from V and 8 bases from J, the gap between germline ends came to 10 bases. Germline V gene sequence: CDR1 MNHNS, CDR2 SASEGT. This CDR3 spans 11 amino acids. The CDR3 sequence: CASSSRQEAFF. CDR3 bases: TGTGCCAGCAGCTCAAGACAGGAAGCTTTCTTT.

The gene calls are TRBV18 and TRBJ1-6; TRBD1 matches 7 bases. Trimming took 6 bases from V and 8 from J; bases not matched to a gene: 7. The CDR3 contains 14 residues. The germline gives CDR1 KGHSH, CDR2 LQKENI. CDR3 DNA: TGTGCCAGCTCCTCCGGGACAGCAGATTCACCCCTCCACTTT. It translates to CASSSGTADSPLHF. Based on the CDR3 plus reference TRBV18 and TRBJ1-6, the full variable domain is NAGVMQNPRHLVRRRGQEARLRCSPMKGHSHVYWYRQLPEEGLKFMVYLQKENIIDESGMPKERFSAEFPKEGPSILRIQQVVRGDSAAYFCASSSGTADSPLHFGNGTRLTVT.

The chain uses TRBV6-5 and TRBJ1-2; no reliable D call. Trimming removed 6 bases from V and 1 base from J, with 15 bases in between. Germline loops: CDR1 MNHEY, CDR2 SVGAGI. The CDR3 runs 15 residues. CDR3 protein: CASRPTRRDNYGYTF. The DNA for the CDR3 is TGTGCCAGCAGGCCTACAAGGAGAGATAACTATGGCTACACCTTC.

As for this clone: One junction end disagrees with the germline gene, perhaps due to a read error. The CDR3 loop is CASSVSQGAANEKLFF. In DNA, the CDR3 is TGTGCCAGCAGTGTATCACAGGGGGCGGCTAATGAAAAACTGTTTTTT. This chain connects TRBV27 to TRBJ1-4; 9 bases agree with TRBD1. The CDR3 sequence is 16 residues long. Germline assignment: CDR1 MNHEY and CDR2 SMNVEV (reference sequence).